This entry features one T cell receptor beta chain sequence. These data originate in a study of blood T cell repertoires in COVID-19. Background on the study: There were acute and convalescent COVID-19 samples, and they came from the United States, Italy and Spain. PBMCs, B-cell-depleted T cells, or T cells were the source of the cDNA or gDNA that made up the material.

Germline V CDR1 and CDR2: MNHEY, SVGAGI. V dropped 2 bases and J dropped 5 bases, with 12 bases sitting between them. The CDR3 is made up of 14 amino acids. Under the authors' procedure: Reference gene primers were amplified, and this amplification served to estimate nucleated cell counts. Profiled with immunoSEQ multiplex PCR; TCRdb holds only in-frame clones, not every one. The D gene and trimming were derived from the DNA, and the V and J assignments and clone size from that table. The sample includes tens of thousands of clones, around nine tenths of them seen just once. Specimen: peripheral blood. The TCR was taken from a man aged 50 to 59 with active COVID-19. The chain has TRBV6-5 and TRBJ1-1; D not resolved. The CDR3 is CASSYGGEWTEAFF. For the CDR3, the DNA is TGTGCCAGCAGTTACGGCGGGGAATGGACTGAAGCTTTCTTT.